The rows below give T cell receptor beta chains drawn from one sample of a study of metastatic and nonmetastatic thyroid tumors. TCRdb re-called the PCR reads with MiXCR. The table shows tens of thousands of clones, with approximately 11% occurring only once. Sequencing input: blood. These receptors came from a female donor with papillary thyroid cancer or a benign thyroid nodule (not recorded which). Some clones in this sample may be carry-over from other donors' samples. Each CDR3 is given with its conserved first and last residue. Fields, in order: D gene, V gene, J gene, clone size, CDR3 DNA, CDR3 protein. D genes are given only for firm matches. Clone size, where shown, is once, few, many, or a class for clones that have expanded.

d_gene: NA
v_gene: TRBV7-2
j_gene: TRBJ1-2
abundance: many
CDR3nt: TGTGCCAGCAGCTTAGGTGCCTACAACTATGGCTACACCTTC
CDR3aa: CASSLGAYNYGYTF

d_gene: TRBD1
v_gene: TRBV30
j_gene: TRBJ1-1
abundance: many
CDR3nt: TGTGCCTGGAGACCTACAGGGGGAACTGAAGCTTTCTTT
CDR3aa: CAWRPTGGTEAFF

d_gene: TRBD1
v_gene: TRBV18
j_gene: TRBJ2-1
abundance: NA
CDR3nt: TGTGCCAGCTCACCAGTTGGATCGGGACAGGGGCTCGATGAGCAGTTCTTC
CDR3aa: CASSPVGSGQGLDEQFF

d_gene: TRBD2
v_gene: TRBV19
j_gene: TRBJ2-3
abundance: many
CDR3nt: TGTGCCAGTAGTATTTTCGGACTAGCGGGAGTGGATACGCAGTATTTT
CDR3aa: CASSIFGLAGVDTQYF

d_gene: NA
v_gene: TRBV28
j_gene: TRBJ2-3
abundance: NA
CDR3nt: TGTGCCATCAGTTACCAGACAGGATGGGCTGCAGATACGCAGTATTTT
CDR3aa: CAISYQTGWAADTQYF

d_gene: NA
v_gene: TRBV19
j_gene: TRBJ2-1
abundance: many
CDR3nt: TGTGCCAGTCGATTCAACGTGAACAATGAGCAGTTCTTC
CDR3aa: CASRFNVNNEQFF

d_gene: NA
v_gene: TRBV27
j_gene: TRBJ2-1
abundance: medium-sized
CDR3nt: TGTGCCAGCAGTTTACGACTAGTTCGGTCCTACAATGAGCAGTTCTTC
CDR3aa: CASSLRLVRSYNEQFF

d_gene: TRBD2
v_gene: TRBV7-9
j_gene: TRBJ2-5
abundance: many
CDR3nt: TGTGCCAGCAGCTTAGGGACTAGGGCACGGGAGACCCAGTACTTC
CDR3aa: CASSLGTRARETQYF

d_gene: NA
v_gene: TRBV6-1
j_gene: TRBJ2-5
abundance: NA
CDR3nt: TGTGCCAGCAGTGACACAGGGCGTCAAGAGACCCAGTACTTC
CDR3aa: CASSDTGRQETQYF

d_gene: NA
v_gene: TRBV6-2/TRBV6-3
j_gene: TRBJ2-7
abundance: medium-sized
CDR3nt: TGTGCCAGCAGTTTCACAGACTACGAGCAGTACTTC
CDR3aa: CASSFTDYEQYF

d_gene: NA
v_gene: TRBV27
j_gene: TRBJ2-3
abundance: few
CDR3nt: TGTGCCACCAGTTTATACGGCGTGATTTTAACAGATACGCAGTATTTT
CDR3aa: CATSLYGVILTDTQYF

d_gene: NA
v_gene: TRBV20-1
j_gene: TRBJ2-3
abundance: many
CDR3nt: TGCAGTGCTAGAGAACAGCGGGGCACAGATACGCAGTATTTT
CDR3aa: CSAREQRGTDTQYF

d_gene: NA
v_gene: TRBV28
j_gene: TRBJ1-6
abundance: few
CDR3nt: TGTGCCAGCAGTTTTCCCGCTGCTGGAAGGACCCAAAATTCACCCCTCCACTTT
CDR3aa: CASSFPAAGRTQNSPLHF

d_gene: TRBD1
v_gene: TRBV20-1
j_gene: TRBJ1-2
abundance: NA
CDR3nt: TGCAGTGCTAGATTAGGGGGCGACTACGGCTACACCTTC
CDR3aa: CSARLGGDYGYTF

d_gene: TRBD1
v_gene: TRBV19
j_gene: TRBJ2-1
abundance: many
CDR3nt: TGTGCCAGTAGTATAGAGGGGACAGGGTACAATGAGCAGTTCTTC
CDR3aa: CASSIEGTGYNEQFF

d_gene: NA
v_gene: TRBV5-4
j_gene: TRBJ2-7
abundance: NA
CDR3nt: TGTGCCAGCAGCTTGGTTAGAGGCTACGAGCAGTACTTC
CDR3aa: CASSLVRGYEQYF

d_gene: NA
v_gene: TRBV15
j_gene: TRBJ2-2
abundance: NA
CDR3nt: TGTGCCACCAGCAGAGATGACAGGTACACCGGGGAGCTGTTTTTT
CDR3aa: CATSRDDRYTGELFF

d_gene: NA
v_gene: TRBV6-5
j_gene: TRBJ2-7
abundance: medium-sized
CDR3nt: TGTGCCAGCAGTTACTTAGGAGGTCCCGAGCAGTACTTC
CDR3aa: CASSYLGGPEQYF

d_gene: NA
v_gene: TRBV3-1
j_gene: TRBJ1-1
abundance: many
CDR3nt: TGTGCCAGCAGCCAAGATCGGGGGGATGAAGCTTTCTTT
CDR3aa: CASSQDRGDEAFF

d_gene: TRBD1
v_gene: TRBV7-2
j_gene: TRBJ2-3
abundance: many
CDR3nt: TGTGCCAGCAGCTTGGAACAGGGGGATACGCAGTATTTT
CDR3aa: CASSLEQGDTQYF

d_gene: NA
v_gene: TRBV9
j_gene: TRBJ1-5
abundance: many
CDR3nt: TGTGCCAGCAGCGTAGCTGGGGAGTACAATCAGCCCCAGCATTTT
CDR3aa: CASSVAGEYNQPQHF

d_gene: NA
v_gene: TRBV11-1
j_gene: TRBJ2-1
abundance: many
CDR3nt: TGTGCCAGCAGCTTAGCTGCCCTAGCGAACTCGGCGGATGAGCAGTTCTTC
CDR3aa: CASSLAALANSADEQFF

d_gene: TRBD1
v_gene: TRBV4-1
j_gene: TRBJ1-4
abundance: many
CDR3nt: TGCGCCAGCAGCCAAGGGACAGGGGGTACTAATGAAAAACTGTTTTTT
CDR3aa: CASSQGTGGTNEKLFF